This TCR beta chain was sequenced for a study of OX40 agonist ivuxolimab in advanced cancers. Turning to the study itself: While on treatment, patients had intravenous ivuxolimab at 0.01 to 10 mg/kg every 2 weeks. Among those treated, three patients had partial responses, one with hepatocellular carcinoma and two with cutaneous melanoma.

Germline assignment: CDR1 SGHRS and CDR2 YFSETQ. The CDR3 length is 12 residues. V was cut by 4 bases and J by 6 bases, with 9 bases left in between. The method was immunoSEQ multiplex PCR; TCRdb's version includes in-frame clones alone and lacks a portion of them. The profile shows 70,000 to 75,000 clones, about 85% of them singletons. The TCR originated in an adult with an advanced solid tumor such as melanoma, head and neck, liver or kidney cancer. The sequenced sample was CD4+ or CD8+ T cells sorted from blood, obtained in a trial of the OX40 agonist ivuxolimab. This chain uses TRBV5-1 with TRBJ2-3; no reliable D call. This CDR3 reads CASSLTLDTQYF. The CDR3 DNA reads as TGCGCCAGCAGCCTAACTTTGGATACGCAGTATTTT.